This TCR beta chain was profiled in a study of CD8+CD57+ T cells in acquired aplastic anemia. Germline CDR1 and CDR2: LNHNV and YYDKDF (reference sequence). The CDR3 contains 19 residues. Trimming at V came to 0 bases and at J to 8 bases, leaving 16 bases not matched to a gene. Patients who underwent sequencing had shown CD8+CD57+ cell expansion by flow cytometry. TCR beta VDJ and CDR3 were profiled, and genomic DNA was the template. MiXCR, applied by TCRdb to the reads, yields one record per CDR3 protein. The sample holds about 180,000 distinct CDR3 sequences, 55% to 65% seen once. This sequence joins TRBV15 and TRBJ2-1; 10 nucleotides agree with TRBD2. This TCR was recovered from a human donor with aplastic anemia. Specimen: sorted CD4+, CD8+, or CD8+CD57+ T cells (not recorded which) from PBMCs. CDR3 sequence: CATSRDLASGRPRQDEQFF. CDR3 bases: TGTGCCACCAGCAGAGATCTTGCTAGCGGGAGACCCCGACAAGATGAGCAGTTCTTC.